This T cell receptor beta chain emerged from a study of identical twins. Study-wide findings and caveats: Out-of-frame alpha sequences that twins shared showed excess low generation probability. Reduced insertions were recorded for abundant cord blood beta clonotypes, with no such pattern in memory repertoires.

Template switching introduced a universal primer site, and the cDNA bore unique molecular identifiers. Using its own MiXCR run on the 5' RACE reads, TCRdb lists one record per CDR3 protein. Of 400,000 or so distinct CDR3 sequences listed, roughly 9% were seen once; the top ten hold roughly 9%. The CDR3 is made up of 16 amino acids. Germline V gene data show CDR1 as KGHDR and CDR2 as SFDVKD. V dropped 3 bases and J dropped 0; count of bases not matched to a gene: 4. Everyone who gave samples was a healthy Caucasian. As to this clonotype: What it recognizes is unknown.

The V gene is TRBV24-1, the J gene TRBJ2-1, with TRBD2 identical over 7 bases. The sequence came from a woman between 50 and 59 years old in good health. Material: naive T cells sorted from blood. The DNA for the CDR3 is TGTGCCACCAGTGATGCGGGGGACCCCTCCTACAATGAGCAGTTCTTC. Translated, it gives CATSDAGDPSYNEQFF.